This T cell receptor (beta chain) was sequenced for a study of high-grade serous ovarian cancer treatment subgroups (dated by TCRdb to the early 2020s). A note on the overall study: On average, sequencing produced about 14,000 reads and 6,500 to 9,000 unique TCR beta rearrangements for each sample. The study profiled TCR beta repertoires in high-grade serous ovarian cancer patients grouped by complete gross resection or neoadjuvant chemotherapy response under a laparoscopic triage algorithm. Of the approximately 30 patients in the cohort, approximately ten had no residual disease after primary surgery (R0), approximately ten were excellent NACT responders, and approximately ten were poor NACT responders. One primary tumor sample and two metastatic tumor samples were collected from each patient, for a total of around 90 samples.

Tumor samples were collected prior to definitive surgery or chemotherapy. Genomic DNA extraction was performed by the MD Anderson Biospecimen Extraction Resource, and TCR sequencing was carried out by the MD Anderson Cancer Genomics Laboratory. On the study overall, not on this receptor specifically: Spatial information was not captured by bulk tumor TCR sequencing, so insight into HGSC tumor complexity and diversity was limited. TCR clonal relatedness correlated positively with neoantigen level and, by trend, with copy number variation and mutation load from whole-genome sequencing. Repertoire similarity between tumors from the same patient ranged from about 0.095 to 0.85, while tumors from different patients showed almost no similarity. TCR repertoire analyses focused on CDR3; CDR1 and CDR2 were not analyzed.

Note on this clone: This receptor's antigen is unknown. The input lacks base qualities; no much larger clone sits a single base away.

V is trimmed back by 6 bases and J by 9 bases, and the junction contains 8 bases that no gene match accounts for. According to the germline V gene (reference sequence), CDR1 reads LNHDA and CDR2 reads SQIVND. The CDR3, from cysteine to phenylalanine, totals 13 residues. The read is trimmed to its CDR3 DNA, 39 bases read in frame from base 1. The 85 to 95 tumor samples underwent high-throughput TCR profiling with ImmunoSEQ. In the authors' own workflow: To measure repertoire diversity, the metrics used were richness (unique productive sequences), clonality, evenness and relatedness, and the Bhattacharyya coefficient was used to assess similarity between samples. Conclusions stayed consistent in a sensitivity analysis that left out TCRs with fewer than two reads. Sourced from immuneACCESS, this table was stored by TCRdb with only in-frame sequences that have V and J called. A share of the clones is absent; for the studies checked, an unresolved V gene accounts for under half, and the remainder has no known explanation. That table gives V, J and clone size, and the DNA gave D and trimming. Across this sample there are some 900 clones, with around 80% seen only once. The ten largest clones capture around a sixth of the sample.

Sequencing was performed on tumor tissue. The chain uses TRBV19 and TRBJ1-1; 9 middle bases align to TRBD1. This TCR was recovered from a human donor with high-grade serous ovarian cancer. The CDR3 amino acid sequence is: CASSTTGGQKAFF. The bases are TGTGCCAGTAGCACCACAGGGGGCCAAAAAGCTTTCTTT.